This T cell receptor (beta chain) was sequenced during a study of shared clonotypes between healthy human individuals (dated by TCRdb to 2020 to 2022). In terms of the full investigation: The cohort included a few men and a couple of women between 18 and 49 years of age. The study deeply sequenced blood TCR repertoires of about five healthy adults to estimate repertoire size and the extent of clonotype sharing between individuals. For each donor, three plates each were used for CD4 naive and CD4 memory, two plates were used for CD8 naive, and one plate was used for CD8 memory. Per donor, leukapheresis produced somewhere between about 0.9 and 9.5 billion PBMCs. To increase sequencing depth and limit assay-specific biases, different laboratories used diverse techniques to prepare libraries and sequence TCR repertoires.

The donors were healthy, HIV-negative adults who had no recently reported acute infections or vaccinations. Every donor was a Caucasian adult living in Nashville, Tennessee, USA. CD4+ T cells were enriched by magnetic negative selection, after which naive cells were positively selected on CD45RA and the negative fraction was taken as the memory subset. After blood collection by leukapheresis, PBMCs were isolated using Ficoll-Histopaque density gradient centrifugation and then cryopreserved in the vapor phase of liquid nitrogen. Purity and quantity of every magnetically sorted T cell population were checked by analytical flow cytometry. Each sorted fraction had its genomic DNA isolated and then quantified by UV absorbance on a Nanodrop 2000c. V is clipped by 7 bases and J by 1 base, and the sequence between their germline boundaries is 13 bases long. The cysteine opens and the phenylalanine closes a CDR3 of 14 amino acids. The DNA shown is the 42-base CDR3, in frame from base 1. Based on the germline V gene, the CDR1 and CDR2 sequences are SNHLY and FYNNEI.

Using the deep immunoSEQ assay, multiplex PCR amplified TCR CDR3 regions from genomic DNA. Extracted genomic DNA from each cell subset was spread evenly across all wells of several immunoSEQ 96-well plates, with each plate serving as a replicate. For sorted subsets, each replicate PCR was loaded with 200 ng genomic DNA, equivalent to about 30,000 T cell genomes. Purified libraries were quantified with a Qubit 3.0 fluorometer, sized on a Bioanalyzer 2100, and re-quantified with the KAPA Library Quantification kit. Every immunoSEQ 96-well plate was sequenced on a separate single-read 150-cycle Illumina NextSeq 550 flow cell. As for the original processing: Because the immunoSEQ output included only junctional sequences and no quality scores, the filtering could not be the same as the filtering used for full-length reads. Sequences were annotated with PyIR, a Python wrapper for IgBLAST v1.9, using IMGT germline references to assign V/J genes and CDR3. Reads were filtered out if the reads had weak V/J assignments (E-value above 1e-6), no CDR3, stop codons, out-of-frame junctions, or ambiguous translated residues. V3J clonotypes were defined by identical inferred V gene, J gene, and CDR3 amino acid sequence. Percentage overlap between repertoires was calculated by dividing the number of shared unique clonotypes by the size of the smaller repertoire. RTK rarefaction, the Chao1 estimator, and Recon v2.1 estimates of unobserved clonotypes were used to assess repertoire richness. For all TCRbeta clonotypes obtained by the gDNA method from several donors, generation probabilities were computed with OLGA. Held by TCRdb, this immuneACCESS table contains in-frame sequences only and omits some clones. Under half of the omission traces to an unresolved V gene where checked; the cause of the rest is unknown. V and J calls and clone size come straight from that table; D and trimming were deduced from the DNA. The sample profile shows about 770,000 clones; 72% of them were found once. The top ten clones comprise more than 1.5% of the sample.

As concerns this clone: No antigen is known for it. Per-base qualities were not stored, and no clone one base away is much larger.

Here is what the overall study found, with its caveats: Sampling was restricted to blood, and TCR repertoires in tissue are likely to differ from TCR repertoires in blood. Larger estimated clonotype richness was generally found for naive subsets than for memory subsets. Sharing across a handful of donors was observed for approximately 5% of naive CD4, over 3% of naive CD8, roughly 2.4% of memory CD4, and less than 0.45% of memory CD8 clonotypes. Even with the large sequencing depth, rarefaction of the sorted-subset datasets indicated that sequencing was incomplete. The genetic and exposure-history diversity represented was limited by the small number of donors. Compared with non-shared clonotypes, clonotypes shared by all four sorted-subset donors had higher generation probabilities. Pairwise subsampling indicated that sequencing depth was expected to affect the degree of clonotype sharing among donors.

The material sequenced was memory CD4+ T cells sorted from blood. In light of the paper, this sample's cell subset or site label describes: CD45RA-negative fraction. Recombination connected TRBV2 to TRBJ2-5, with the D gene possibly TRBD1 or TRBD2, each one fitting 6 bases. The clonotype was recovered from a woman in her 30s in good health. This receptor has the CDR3 CASNRGTIQETQYF. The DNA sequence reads TGTGCCAGCAACCGGGGGACAATCCAAGAGACCCAGTACTTC.